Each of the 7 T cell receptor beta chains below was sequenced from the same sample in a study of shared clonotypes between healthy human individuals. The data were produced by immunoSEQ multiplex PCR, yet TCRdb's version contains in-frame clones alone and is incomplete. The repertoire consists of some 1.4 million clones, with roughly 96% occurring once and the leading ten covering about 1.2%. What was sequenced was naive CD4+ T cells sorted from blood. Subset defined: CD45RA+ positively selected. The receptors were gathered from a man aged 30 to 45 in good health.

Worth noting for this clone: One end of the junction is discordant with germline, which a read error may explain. CDR3 in amino acids: CASSLHRGDTQYF. In nucleotides, the CDR3 is TGTGCTAGCAGCTTACATCGGGGGGATACGCAGTATTTT. The V gene is TRBV7-7, the J gene TRBJ2-3; D possibly corresponds to TRBD2 (6 bases). The length of the CDR3 is 13 residues. The V gene's germline CDR1 is SSHAT and CDR2 FNYEAQ (reference sequence).

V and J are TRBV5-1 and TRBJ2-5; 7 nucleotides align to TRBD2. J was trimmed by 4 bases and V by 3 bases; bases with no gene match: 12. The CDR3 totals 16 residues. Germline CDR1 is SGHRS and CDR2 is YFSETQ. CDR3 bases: TGCGCCAGCAGCTCCCCTGGGGGGGGAGCGGGAGAGACCCAGTACTTC. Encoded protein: CASSSPGGGAGETQYF.

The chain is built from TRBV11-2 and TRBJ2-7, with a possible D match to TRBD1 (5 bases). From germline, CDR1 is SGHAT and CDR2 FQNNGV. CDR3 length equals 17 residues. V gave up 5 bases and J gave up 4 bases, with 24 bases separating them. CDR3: CASSKTPAALDMYEQYF. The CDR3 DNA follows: TGTGCCAGCAGCAAAACGCCTGCAGCGCTGGACATGTACGAGCAGTACTTC.

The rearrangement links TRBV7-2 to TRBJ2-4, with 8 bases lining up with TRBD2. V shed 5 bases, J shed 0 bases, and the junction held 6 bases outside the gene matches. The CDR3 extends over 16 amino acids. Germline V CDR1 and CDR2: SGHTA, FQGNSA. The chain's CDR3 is CASSPRLARAKNIQYF. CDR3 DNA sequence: TGTGCCAGCAGCCCTCGACTAGCGAGAGCCAAAAACATTCAGTACTTC.

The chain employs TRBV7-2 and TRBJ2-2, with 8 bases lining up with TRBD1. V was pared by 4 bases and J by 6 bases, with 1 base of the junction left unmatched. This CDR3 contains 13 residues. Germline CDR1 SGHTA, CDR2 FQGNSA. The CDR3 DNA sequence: TGTGCCAGCAGCTGGACAGGGTCCGGGGAGCTGTTTTTT. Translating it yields CASSWTGSGELFF.

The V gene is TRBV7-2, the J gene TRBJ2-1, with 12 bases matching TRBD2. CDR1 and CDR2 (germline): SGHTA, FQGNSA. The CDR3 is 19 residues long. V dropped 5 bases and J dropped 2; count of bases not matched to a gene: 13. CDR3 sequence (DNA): TGTGCCAGCAGCAAAAGGAGACTAGCGGGAGTCGGCGCCTACAATGAGCAGTTCTTC. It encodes CASSKRRLAGVGAYNEQFF.

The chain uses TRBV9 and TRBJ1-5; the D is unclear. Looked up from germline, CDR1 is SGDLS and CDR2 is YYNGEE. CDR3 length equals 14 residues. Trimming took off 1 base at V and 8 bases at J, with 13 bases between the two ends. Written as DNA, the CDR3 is TGTGCCAGCAGCGTAACTGGGATAGGAGAGCCCCAGCATTTT. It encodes CASSVTGIGEPQHF.